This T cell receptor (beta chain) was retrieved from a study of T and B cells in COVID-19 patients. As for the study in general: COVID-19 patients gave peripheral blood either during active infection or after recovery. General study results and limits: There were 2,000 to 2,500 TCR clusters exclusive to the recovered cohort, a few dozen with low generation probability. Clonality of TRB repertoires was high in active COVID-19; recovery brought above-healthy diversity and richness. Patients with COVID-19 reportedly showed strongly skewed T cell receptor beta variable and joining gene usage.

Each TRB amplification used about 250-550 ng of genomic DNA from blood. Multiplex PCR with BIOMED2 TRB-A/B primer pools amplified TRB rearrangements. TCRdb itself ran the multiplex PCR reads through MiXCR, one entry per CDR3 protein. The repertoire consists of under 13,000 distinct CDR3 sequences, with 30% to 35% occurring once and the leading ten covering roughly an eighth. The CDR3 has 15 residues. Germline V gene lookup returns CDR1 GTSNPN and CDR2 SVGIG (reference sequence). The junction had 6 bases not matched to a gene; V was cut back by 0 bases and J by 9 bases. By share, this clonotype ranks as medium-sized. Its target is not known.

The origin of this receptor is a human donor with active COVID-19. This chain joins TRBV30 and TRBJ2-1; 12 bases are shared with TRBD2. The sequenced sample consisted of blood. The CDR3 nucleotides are TGTGCCTGGAGTGTCGCTAGCGGGGGGGCCTTTGAGCAGTTCTTC. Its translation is CAWSVASGGAFEQFF.